One sample yielded the 11 T cell receptor beta chains listed below, sequenced in a study of cytomegalovirus exposure and HLA in healthy donors. 60 Vbeta and 13 Jbeta primers were used in PCR. Measured with immunoSEQ multiplex PCR; TCRdb has only the in-frame clones, and not every one. The table lists 95,000 to 110,000 clones, about 80% of them singletons, with approximately 2.5% in the top ten. Sequenced: PBMCs. The receptors shown here come from a man aged 30-40 years in good health and CMV-seropositive.

This chain links TRBV6-5 with TRBJ1-1; TRBD1 might be the D (6 bases). V lost 2 bases and J lost 0, with 13 bases in between. The CDR3 consists of 16 residues. CDR1 and CDR2 from the germline V gene are MNHEY and SVGAGI. This CDR3 reads CASSYQSGGLNTEAFF. The CDR3 DNA reads TGTGCCAGCAGTTACCAATCGGGGGGGCTGAACACTGAAGCTTTCTTT.

This chain uses TRBV9 with TRBJ1-2, with 7 bases lining up with TRBD1. CDR1 SGDLS and CDR2 YYNGEE come from the germline V gene. The CDR3 has 13 residues. V lost 7 bases to trimming and J lost 0 bases; unmatched junction nucleotides: 3. This chain's CDR3 is CASGGQTNYGYTF. The CDR3 DNA reads TGTGCCAGCGGGGGACAGACTAACTATGGCTACACCTTC.

The gene calls are TRBV14 and TRBJ1-1, with D perhaps TRBD1 (5 bases). The CDR3 has 13 residues. Trimming cost V 6 bases and J 1 base, with 9 bases left between them. Germline CDR1 is SGHDN and CDR2 is FVKESK. The CDR3 DNA reads TGTGCCAGCAGGCCGGACAAGAACACTGAAGCTTTCTTT. It is translated as CASRPDKNTEAFF.

V usage is TRBV28 and J usage is TRBJ2-2; 7 bases map to TRBD1. Germline V gene data show CDR1 as MDHEN and CDR2 as SYDVKM. This CDR3 contains 14 residues. The ends lost 6 bases at V and 4 bases at J; junction bases unmatched: 5. The CDR3: CASRAQGSTGELFF. The CDR3 nucleotides read TGTGCCAGCAGGGCACAGGGGAGCACCGGGGAGCTGTTTTTT.

The chain uses TRBV6-1 and TRBJ2-5; 8 bases are shared with TRBD2. Losses at the gene ends were 6 bases for V and 1 base for J; bases not matched to a gene: 4. Germline V gene sequence: CDR1 MNHNS, CDR2 SASEGT. CDR3 length equals 14 residues. The CDR3 is CASSPRGAQETQYF. The CDR3, as DNA: TGTGCCAGCAGCCCGCGGGGGGCCCAAGAGACCCAGTACTTC.

V and J are TRBV6-1 and TRBJ2-3; no clear D. The ends were cut back, 5 bases at V and 0 bases at J, with 12 bases in the middle. The CDR3 sequence is 15 residues long. Germline CDR1 is MNHNS and CDR2 is SASEGT. The CDR3 nucleotides are TGTGCCAGCAGTAGAGGCCGTGCTAGCACAGATACGCAGTATTTT. This sequence encodes CASSRGRASTDTQYF.

The chain couples TRBV5-1 to TRBJ2-2; 8 bases line up with TRBD2. The CDR3 is 14 residues long. Trimming at V came to 2 bases and at J to 5 bases, leaving 2 bases not matched to a gene. Germline assignment: CDR1 SGHRS and CDR2 YFSETQ. In nucleotides, the CDR3 is TGCGCCAGCAGCTTAGCGGGAGAGACCGGGGAGCTGTTTTTT. It yields the protein CASSLAGETGELFF. Full variable domain (outside the CDR3, taken from reference TRBV5-1 and TRBJ2-2): KAGVTQTPRYLIKTRGQQVTLSCSPISGHRSVSWYQQTPGQGLQFLFEYFSETQRNKGNFPGRFSGRQFSNSRSEMNVSTLELGDSALYLCASSLAGETGELFFGEGSRLTVL.

This rearrangement joins TRBV6-6 to TRBJ1-5; a weak D match, TRBD1 (5 bases). V dropped 2 bases and J dropped 5 bases, with 10 bases sitting between them. Germline V gene data show CDR1 as MNHNY and CDR2 as SVGAGI (reference sequence). This CDR3 comprises 14 residues. The chain's CDR3 is CASSYKTAYQPQHF. The DNA for the CDR3 is TGTGCCAGCAGTTACAAGACAGCGTATCAGCCCCAGCATTTT.

This chain links TRBV5-6 with TRBJ2-7, with 10 positions matching TRBD2. Trimming at V came to 4 bases and at J to 3 bases, leaving 4 bases not matched to a gene. Germline V gene lookup returns CDR1 SGHDT and CDR2 YYEEEE. The CDR3 is 14 residues long. CDR3 in amino acids: CASSPLAGRYEQYF. For the CDR3, the DNA is TGTGCCAGCAGCCCACTAGCGGGGCGCTACGAGCAGTACTTC.

The V call is TRBV5-1, the J call TRBJ2-2; TRBD1 matches at 7 bases. CDR3 length equals 15 residues. Germline-derived CDR1 and CDR2 are SGHRS and YFSETQ. Trimming cost V 3 bases and J 6 bases; bases outside gene matches: 8. The CDR3 region is CASSSYRGPAGELFF. The DNA for the CDR3 is TGCGCCAGCAGCTCCTACAGGGGACCGGCCGGGGAGCTGTTTTTT.

This rearrangement joins TRBV10-3 to TRBJ1-2; D is possibly TRBD1 (5 bases). This CDR3 region has 14 residues. Per the germline V gene, CDR1 is ENHRY and CDR2 is SYGVKD. The V gene lost 0 bases and the J gene lost 6 bases, with 11 bases spanning the gap. The DNA of the CDR3 is TGTGCCATCAGTGAGTCGGGGGGGAATAATGGCTACACCTTC. It translates to CAISESGGNNGYTF.